These 13 T cell receptor beta chains share one sample of origin, sequenced in a study of T cells in Graves' hyperthyroidism and ophthalmopathy. RNA transcripts gave rise to amplified TCR beta CDR3 regions. In the first-round RT-PCR of the TCR CDR3, the HTBI primer set was used. TCRdb passed the multiplex PCR reads through MiXCR, listing each CDR3 protein once. This repertoire shows about 290,000 distinct CDR3 sequences, around 15% found once; its top ten account for around 30%. The sequenced material came from blood. The receptors were sampled from a woman aged 50 to 65 with Graves' hyperthyroidism that later progressed to Graves' ophthalmopathy.

This clonotype was detected only a few times. V gene TRBV5-1 combines with J gene TRBJ2-5; D is perhaps TRBD1 (6 bases). Germline V gene lookup returns CDR1 SGHRS and CDR2 YFSETQ. There are 15 residues in the CDR3. The V and J ends lost 1 base and 2 bases respectively, with 12 bases between them. CDR3 amino acids: CASSLNQGYQETQYF. The CDR3 DNA is TGCGCCAGCAGCTTGAATCAGGGGTATCAAGAGACCCAGTACTTC.

Ten or more counts support this clonotype. The V and J genes are TRBV3-1 and TRBJ2-7; 7 bases fit TRBD1. Germline values: CDR1 LGHDT, CDR2 YNNKEL (reference sequence). The CDR3 extends over 16 amino acids. V lost 1 base and J lost 1; bases outside the gene matches: 7. This CDR3 is CASSQAWTGRSYEQYF. The CDR3 bases are TGTGCCAGCAGCCAAGCTTGGACAGGACGATCCTACGAGCAGTACTTC.

A word on this clonotype: The junction and the germline gene differ at one end; a read error may be behind it. The rearrangement links TRBV2 to TRBJ1-2; D is unresolved. The CDR3 consists of 14 residues. From germline, CDR1 is SNHLY and CDR2 FYNNEI. In nucleotides, the CDR3 is TGTGCCGGCAGTGTCGACCGTCAAAACTATGGCTACACCTTC. Translating gives CAGSVDRQNYGYTF. Full variable domain (rest looked up from reference TRBV2 and TRBJ1-2): EPEVTQTPSHQVTQMGQEVILRCVPISNHLYFYWYRQILGQKVEFLVSFYNNEISEKSEIFDDQFSVERPDGSNFTLKIRSTKLEDSAMYFCAGSVDRQNYGYTFGSGTRLTVV.

This clonotype was found a few times. This chain joins TRBV29-1 and TRBJ2-7; 11 positions agree with TRBD1. Trimming took 6 bases from V and 3 from J; bases not matched to a gene: 4. Germline V CDR1 and CDR2: SQVTM, ANQGSEA. This CDR3 has 13 residues. CDR3 nucleotides: TGCAGCGTCCGGGACAGGGGGTTCTACGAGCAGTACTTC. Translating it yields CSVRDRGFYEQYF.

This clonotype was observed a handful of times. The J gene is TRBJ2-2, the V gene TRBV9; possibly TRBD1 for D (5 bases). The CDR3 covers 14 residues. V was shortened by 1 base and J by 7 bases, with 11 bases between the two germline ends. Germline V CDR1 and CDR2: SGDLS, YYNGEE. This CDR3 is CASSVWVGVGELFF. The CDR3 nucleotides read TGTGCCAGCAGCGTATGGGTAGGGGTCGGGGAGCTGTTTTTT.

The rearrangement joins TRBV20-1 to TRBJ2-4; 11 positions match TRBD2. CDR3 length: 16 amino acids. V lost 2 bases to trimming and J lost 7 bases; unmatched junction nucleotides: 10. Per germline, CDR1 DFQATT and CDR2 SNEGSKA (reference sequence). The CDR3, as DNA: TGCAGTGCTAGACCACTAGCGGGGGTAGGGGGGAACATTCAGTACTTC. Translating gives CSARPLAGVGGNIQYF.

This clonotype was picked up many times. The J gene is TRBJ1-5, the V gene TRBV28; 11 bases align to TRBD1. Trimming cost V 9 bases and J 7 bases; bases outside gene matches: 5. This CDR3 has 13 residues. Germline loops: CDR1 MDHEN, CDR2 SYDVKM. The CDR3 region is CASGTGGWQPQHF. CDR3 coding DNA: TGTGCCAGTGGGACAGGGGGATGGCAGCCCCAGCATTTT.

The table lists this clonotype with many counts. This chain's CDR3 is CAISDPLWNTGELFF. Written as DNA, the CDR3 is TGTGCCATCAGTGACCCCCTCTGGAACACCGGGGAGCTGTTTTTT. This chain joins TRBV10-3 and TRBJ2-2; D is unclear. Trimming removed 3 bases at V and 1 base at J, with 9 bases between. The CDR3 consists of 15 residues. Germline V lookup: CDR1 ENHRY, CDR2 SYGVKD.

This clonotype has a count of ten or more. The V call is TRBV15, the J call TRBJ2-1; 9 bases line up with TRBD2. CDR3 length equals 17 residues. V trimming: 1 base; J trimming: 3 bases; junction bases outside the gene matches: 7. CDR1 is LNHNV, CDR2 YYDKDF, per germline (reference sequence). The CDR3 here is CATSRGGGREHYNEQFF. The CDR3 bases are TGTGCCACCAGCAGAGGGGGCGGGAGGGAGCACTACAATGAGCAGTTCTTC. Based on the CDR3 plus reference TRBV15 and TRBJ2-1, the full variable domain is DAMVIQNPRYQVTQFGKPVTLSCSQTLNHNVMYWYQQKSSQAPKLLFHYYDKDFNNEADTPDNFQSRRPNTSFCFLDIRSPGLGDTAMYLCATSRGGGREHYNEQFFGPGTRLTVL.

V and J are TRBV10-3 and TRBJ2-5; D call uncertain. Germline V gene sequence: CDR1 ENHRY, CDR2 SYGVKD. This CDR3 is built from 13 residues. V lost 1 base to trimming and J lost 5 bases, with 8 bases between them. CDR3 sequence (DNA): TGTGCCATCAGTGAGTATCGCTTGGAGACCCAGTACTTC. The encoded protein is CAISEYRLETQYF.

This chain uses TRBV7-2 with TRBJ2-7, with TRBD2 matching over 15 bases. The CDR3 runs 15 residues. CDR1 and CDR2 (germline): SGHTA, FQGNSA. The V and J ends lost 5 bases and 9 bases, in that order; junction bases with no gene match: 8. CDR3 region: CASSPGTSGRSGQYF. CDR3 nucleotides: TGTGCCAGCAGCCCCGGGACTAGCGGGAGGTCCGGGCAGTACTTC.

There are many counts of this clonotype. The chain recombines TRBV20-1 with TRBJ1-2; D possibly corresponds to TRBD1 (5 bases). V gave up 3 bases and J gave up 7 bases, with 15 bases separating them. The CDR3 loop spans 13 amino acids. Germline V gene data show CDR1 as DFQATT and CDR2 as SNEGSKA (reference sequence). The CDR3: CSARAGGLGGYTF. CDR3 DNA: TGCAGTGCTAGGGCCGGGGGATTGGGTGGCTACACCTTC.

This clonotype was detected many times. The chain is built from TRBV27 and TRBJ1-3; D possibly corresponds to TRBD1 (5 bases). CDR1 and CDR2 (germline): MNHEY, SMNVEV (reference sequence). The length of the CDR3 is 14 residues. V gave up 2 bases and J gave up 4 bases, with 9 bases separating them. Written as DNA, the CDR3 is TGTGCCAGCAGTTTAAGCCCAGGGGGAAACACCATATATTTT. Translation: CASSLSPGGNTIYF.